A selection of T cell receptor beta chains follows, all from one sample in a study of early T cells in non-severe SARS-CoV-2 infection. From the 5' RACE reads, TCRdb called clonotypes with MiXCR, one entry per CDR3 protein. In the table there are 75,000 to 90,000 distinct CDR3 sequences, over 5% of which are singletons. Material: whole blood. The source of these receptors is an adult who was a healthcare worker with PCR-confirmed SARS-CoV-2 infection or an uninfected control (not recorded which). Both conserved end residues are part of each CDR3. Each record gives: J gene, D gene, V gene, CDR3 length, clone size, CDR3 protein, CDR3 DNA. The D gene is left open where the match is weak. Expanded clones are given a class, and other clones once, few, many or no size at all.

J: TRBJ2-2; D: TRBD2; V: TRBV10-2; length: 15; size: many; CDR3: CASSPSGSGSGELFF; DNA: TGCGCCAGCAGTCCCAGCGGGAGCGGTTCCGGGGAGCTGTTTTTT
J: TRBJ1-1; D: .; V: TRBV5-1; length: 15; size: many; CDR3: CASSLDMAGNTEAFF; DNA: TGCGCCAGCAGCTTGGACATGGCTGGGAACACTGAAGCTTTCTTT
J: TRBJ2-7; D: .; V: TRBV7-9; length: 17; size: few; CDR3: CASSRWAGASVPYEQYF; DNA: TGTGCCAGCAGTAGATGGGCGGGGGCATCCGTGCCCTACGAGCAGTACTTC
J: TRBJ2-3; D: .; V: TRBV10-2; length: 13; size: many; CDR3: CASSEPFRDTQYF; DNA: TGCGCCAGCAGTGAGCCGTTCCGGGATACGCAGTATTTT
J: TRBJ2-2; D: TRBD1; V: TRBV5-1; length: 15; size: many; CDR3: CASSVGQGNTGELFF; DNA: TGCGCCAGCAGCGTGGGACAGGGGAACACCGGGGAGCTGTTTTTT
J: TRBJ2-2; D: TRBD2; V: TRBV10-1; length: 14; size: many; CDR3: CASSGSGRRGELFF; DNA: TGCGCCAGCAGTGGTAGCGGGAGACGCGGGGAGCTGTTTTTT
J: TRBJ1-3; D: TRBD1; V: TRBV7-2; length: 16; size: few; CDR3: CASSLFDRGPGNTIYF; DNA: TGTGCCAGCAGCTTATTTGACAGGGGGCCGGGAAACACCATATATTTT
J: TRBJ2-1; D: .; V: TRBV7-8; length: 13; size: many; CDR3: CASSRFSMDEQFF; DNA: TGTGCCAGCAGCCGTTTTAGTATGGATGAGCAGTTCTTC
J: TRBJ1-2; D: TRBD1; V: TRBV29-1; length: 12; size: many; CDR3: CSVRTGGYGYTF; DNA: TGCAGCGTAAGGACAGGGGGCTATGGCTACACCTTC
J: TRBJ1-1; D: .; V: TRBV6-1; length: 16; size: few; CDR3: CASSPREREFYTEAFF; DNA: TGTGCCAGCAGTCCCCGAGAGAGGGAGTTTTACACTGAAGCTTTCTTT
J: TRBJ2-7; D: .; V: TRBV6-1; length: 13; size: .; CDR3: CASSEGGSYEQYF; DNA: TGTGCCAGCAGTGAGGGGGGCTCCTACGAGCAGTACTTC
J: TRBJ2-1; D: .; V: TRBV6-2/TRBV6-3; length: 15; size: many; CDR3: CASSPSGGSYNEQFF; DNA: TGTGCCAGCAGCCCCAGCGGAGGCTCCTACAATGAGCAGTTCTTC
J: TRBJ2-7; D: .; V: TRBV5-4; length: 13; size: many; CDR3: CASSLFSSYEQYF; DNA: TGTGCCAGCAGCTTGTTCAGCTCCTACGAGCAGTACTTC
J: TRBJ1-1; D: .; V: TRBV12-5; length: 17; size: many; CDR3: CASGCPGGPLMNTEAFF; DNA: TGTGCTAGTGGCTGCCCCGGGGGTCCCCTCATGAACACTGAAGCTTTCTTT
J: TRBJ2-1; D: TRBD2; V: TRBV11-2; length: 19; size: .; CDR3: CASSSAGTSGSMLSNEQFF; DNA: TGTGCCAGCAGCTCCGCCGGGACTAGCGGGAGTATGTTATCCAATGAGCAGTTCTTC
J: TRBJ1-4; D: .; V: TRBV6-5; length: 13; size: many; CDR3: CASSRTLNEKLFF; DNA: TGTGCCAGCAGCCGGACACTTAATGAAAAACTGTTTTTT
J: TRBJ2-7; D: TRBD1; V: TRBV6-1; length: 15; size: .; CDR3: CASSEVTGENYEQYF; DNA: TGTGCCAGCAGTGAAGTGACAGGGGAAAACTACGAGCAGTACTTC
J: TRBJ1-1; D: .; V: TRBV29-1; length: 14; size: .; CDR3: CSVEGGRRVTEAFF; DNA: TGCAGCGTTGAGGGCGGCAGACGGGTCACTGAAGCTTTCTTT
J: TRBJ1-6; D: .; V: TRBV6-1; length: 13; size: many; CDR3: CASSETGNSPLHF; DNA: TGTGCCAGCAGTGAAACAGGGAATTCACCCCTCCACTTT
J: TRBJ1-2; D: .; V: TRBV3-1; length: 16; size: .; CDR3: CASSQDFRATNYGYTF; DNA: TGTGCCAGCAGCCAAGATTTCCGGGCGACTAACTATGGCTACACCTTC
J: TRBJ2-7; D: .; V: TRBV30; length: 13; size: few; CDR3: CAWRGGGPYEQYF; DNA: TGTGCCTGGAGAGGTGGGGGACCCTACGAGCAGTACTTC
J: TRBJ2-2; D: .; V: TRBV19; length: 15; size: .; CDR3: CASRTGTPNTGELFF; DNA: TGTGCCAGTAGAACCGGGACACCGAACACCGGGGAGCTGTTTTTT
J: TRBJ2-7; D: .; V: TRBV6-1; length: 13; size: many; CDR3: CASTGGRNYEQYF; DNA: TGTGCCAGCACTGGGGGCCGAAACTACGAGCAGTACTTC
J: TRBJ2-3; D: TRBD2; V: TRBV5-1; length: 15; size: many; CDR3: CASKRTGTSSDTQYF; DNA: TGCGCCAGCAAGAGGACCGGGACTAGCTCTGATACGCAGTATTTT
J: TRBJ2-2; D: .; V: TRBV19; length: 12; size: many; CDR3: CASSFLTGELFF; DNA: TGTGCCAGTAGTTTCCTCACCGGGGAGCTGTTTTTT
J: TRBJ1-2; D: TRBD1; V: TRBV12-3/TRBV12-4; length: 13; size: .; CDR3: CASKGTGPYGYTF; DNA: TGTGCCAGCAAGGGGACAGGACCCTATGGCTACACCTTC
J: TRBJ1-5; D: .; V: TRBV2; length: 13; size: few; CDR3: CASMYASNQPQHF; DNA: TGTGCCAGCATGTACGCGAGCAATCAGCCCCAGCATTTT
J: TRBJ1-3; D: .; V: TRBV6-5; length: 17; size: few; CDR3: CASSYAQGTARGNTIYF; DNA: TGTGCCAGCAGTTACGCGCAAGGGACCGCAAGAGGAAACACCATATATTTT
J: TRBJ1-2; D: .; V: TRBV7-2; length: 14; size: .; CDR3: CASSTRGPFYGYTF; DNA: TGTGCCAGCAGTACACGGGGACCCTTCTATGGCTACACCTTC